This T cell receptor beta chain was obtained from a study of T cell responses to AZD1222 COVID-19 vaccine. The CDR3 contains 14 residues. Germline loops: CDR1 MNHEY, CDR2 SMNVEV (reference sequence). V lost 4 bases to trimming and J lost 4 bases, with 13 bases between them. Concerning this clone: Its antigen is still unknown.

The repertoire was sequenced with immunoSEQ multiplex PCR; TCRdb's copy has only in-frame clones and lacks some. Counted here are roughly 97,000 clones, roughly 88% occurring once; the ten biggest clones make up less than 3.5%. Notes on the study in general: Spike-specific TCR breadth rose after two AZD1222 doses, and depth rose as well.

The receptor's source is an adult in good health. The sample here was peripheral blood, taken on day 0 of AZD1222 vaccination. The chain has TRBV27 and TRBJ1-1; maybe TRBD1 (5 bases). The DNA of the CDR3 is TGTGCCAGCAGTTCCCGGACACACAGCACTGAAGCTTTCTTT. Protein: CASSSRTHSTEAFF.